Described below is a single T cell receptor beta chain sequence and its context. Its antigen remains unknown. CDR3 size: 15 residues. CDR1 SGHTA and CDR2 FQGTGA come from the germline V gene. V was clipped by 3 bases and J by 5 bases; unmatched bases: 5. Sequencing was performed with immunoSEQ multiplex PCR; in TCRdb, only in-frame clones are kept and a portion is missing. The sample has about 200,000 clones, around nine tenths seen once. This record belongs to a study of T cell responses to AZD1222 COVID-19 vaccine. Study outcomes and limitations: CD4 TCRs covered the whole spike, strongest at regions 160-218 and 743-854.

The sample in question was peripheral blood, obtained 28 days after the second dose of the MenACWY control vaccine. The clonotype originates from an adult who received the MenACWY meningococcal vaccine as a control. The chain combines TRBV7-3 with TRBJ2-1; 9 positions agree with TRBD2. CDR3 DNA sequence: TGTGCCAGCAGCTTGTCAAGCGGGGGGCACAATGAGCAGTTCTTC. Its translation is CASSLSSGGHNEQFF.